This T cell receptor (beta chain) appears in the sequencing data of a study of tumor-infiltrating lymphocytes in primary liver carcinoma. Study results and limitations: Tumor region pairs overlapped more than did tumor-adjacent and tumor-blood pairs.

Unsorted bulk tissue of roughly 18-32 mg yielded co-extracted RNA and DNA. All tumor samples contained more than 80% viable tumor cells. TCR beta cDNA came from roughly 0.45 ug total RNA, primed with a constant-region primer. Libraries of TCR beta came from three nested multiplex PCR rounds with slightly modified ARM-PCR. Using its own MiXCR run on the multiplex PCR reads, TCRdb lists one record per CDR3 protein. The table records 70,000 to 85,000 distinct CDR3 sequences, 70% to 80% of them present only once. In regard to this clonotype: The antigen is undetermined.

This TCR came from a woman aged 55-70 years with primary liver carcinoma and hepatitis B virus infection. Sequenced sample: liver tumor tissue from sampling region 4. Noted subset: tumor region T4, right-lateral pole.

As DNA, the CDR3 is TGTGCCAGCAATCCCCCCCCGAGCGCAGGGGGAGGGACGCAGTATTTT. Translated, it gives CASNPPPSAGGGTQYF. J is TRBJ2-3 and V is TRBV28; either TRBD1 or TRBD2 may supply D (7 bases each). V lost 7 bases to trimming and J lost 9 bases, with 26 bases between them. The CDR3 runs to 16 residues. Per germline, CDR1 MDHEN and CDR2 SYDVKM. The full variable domain, in which reference TRBV28 and TRBJ2-3 provide the parts outside the CDR3, is DVKVTQSSRYLVKRTGEKVFLECVQDMDHENMFWYRQDPGLGLRLIYFSYDVKMKEKGDIPEGYSVSREKKERFSLILESASTNQTSMYLCASNPPPSAGGGTQYFGPGTRLTVL.